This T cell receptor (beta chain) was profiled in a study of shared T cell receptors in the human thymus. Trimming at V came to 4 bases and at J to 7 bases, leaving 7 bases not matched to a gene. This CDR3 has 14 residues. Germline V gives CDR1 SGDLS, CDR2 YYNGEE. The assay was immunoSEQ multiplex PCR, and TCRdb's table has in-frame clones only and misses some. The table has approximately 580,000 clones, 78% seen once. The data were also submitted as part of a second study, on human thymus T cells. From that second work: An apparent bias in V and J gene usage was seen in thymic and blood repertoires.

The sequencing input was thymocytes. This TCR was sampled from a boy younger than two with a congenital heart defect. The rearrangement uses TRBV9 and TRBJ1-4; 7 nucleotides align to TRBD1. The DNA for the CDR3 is TGTGCCAGCAGCCCCAGGGGGAGGAGTGAAAAACTGTTTTTT. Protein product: CASSPRGRSEKLFF.